This paragraph reports one T cell receptor (beta chain). Its specificity is not known. The sample comes from a study of Tregs in tolerant kidney transplant recipients. General observations from the study: Few patients were studied, so findings need validation in larger groups. Expanding Tregs on activated donor B cells appeared to best identify donor-specific TCRbeta clones.

V dropped 4 bases and J dropped 0 bases, with 12 bases sitting between them. The germline V gene has CDR1 SGHDT and CDR2 YYEEEE. CDR3 length: 15 amino acids. Method: immunoSEQ multiplex PCR; TCRdb's copy keeps in-frame clones and lacks some. The repertoire holds fewer than 70,000 clones, around 80% seen once, with more than 4.5% in the top ten. Thawed PBMCs were FACS-sorted into unstimulated CD4+CD25+CD127- regulatory T cells, CD4+CD25- non-regulatory cells, CD4 and CD8 cells. The chain is built from TRBV5-6 and TRBJ2-3, with D possibly being TRBD1 or TRBD2 (5 bases each). The source is a human donor in good health. Input material: CD4+ T cells from blood. CDR3 coding DNA: TGTGCCAGCAGCCGCAGGGACGGAAGCACAGATACGCAGTATTTT. Its protein product is CASSRRDGSTDTQYF.